Below are 12 T cell receptor beta chains sequenced from a single sample in a study of blood T cell repertoires in COVID-19. Data came from immunoSEQ multiplex PCR; TCRdb stores just in-frame clones and leaves some out. There are approximately 170,000 clones in the sample; roughly 88% occur only once, and almost 5% lies in the top ten. Sequences were obtained from peripheral blood. These TCRs come from a man younger than 30 with COVID-19, enrolled during active disease.

This chain uses TRBV10-3 with TRBJ1-1; perhaps TRBD1 as D (5 bases). The V end was cut by 6 bases, the J end by 5 bases, with 19 bases between. The CDR3 is made up of 15 amino acids. Germline values: CDR1 ENHRY, CDR2 SYGVKD. The CDR3 DNA reads TGTGCCATCAGCCCTCGGGGCGGGGGTGATACTGAAGCTTTCTTT. It translates to CAISPRGGGDTEAFF.

The count of this clone is one. The chain couples TRBV24-1 to TRBJ1-5, with unresolved D. This CDR3 comprises 14 residues. Deletions cut 3 bases from V and 4 bases from J, with 9 bases between. Germline V gene sequence: CDR1 KGHDR, CDR2 SFDVKD. The CDR3 DNA reads TGTGCCACCAGTGATCACGGGATTAATCAGCCCCAGCATTTT. It is translated as CATSDHGINQPQHF.

The CDR3 loop reads CSVDPHSGRHNEQFF. The CDR3 region has the DNA TGCAGCGTTGATCCCCATAGCGGGAGGCACAATGAGCAGTTCTTC. This chain joins TRBV29-1 and TRBJ2-1, with 10 bases that match TRBD2. CDR3 size: 15 residues. J was trimmed by 5 bases and V by 3 bases; bases with no gene match: 7. The germline CDR1 and CDR2 sequences are SQVTM and ANQGSEA.

For the CDR3, the DNA is TGTGCCATCAGATCGGGACTTTATAATGAAAAACTGTTTTTT. Translating it yields CAIRSGLYNEKLFF. The rearrangement links TRBV10-3 to TRBJ1-4; TRBD1 is a possible D gene (5 bases). Germline V gene data show CDR1 as ENHRY and CDR2 as SYGVKD. V lost 6 bases and J lost 4, with 12 bases in between. The CDR3 is 14 residues long.

The chain combines TRBV6-2 or TRBV6-3 with TRBJ2-7; 8 bases agree with TRBD1. V shed 4 bases and J 0 bases; nucleotides not matched to a gene: 8. The length of the CDR3 is 16 residues. Germline V lookup: CDR1 MNHEY, CDR2 SVGEGT. In DNA, the CDR3 is TGTGCCAGCAGTTCCCCAGGGGGCAAGAGCTCCTACGAGCAGTACTTC. It specifies CASSSPGGKSSYEQYF.

The chain is built from TRBV27 and TRBJ2-7, with TRBD1 as a possible D gene (5 bases). V lost 3 bases and J lost 1, with 10 bases in between. Looked up from germline, CDR1 is MNHEY and CDR2 is SMNVEV (reference sequence). The CDR3 covers 14 residues. The CDR3 loop reads CASSFFDRSYEQYF. The CDR3 bases are TGTGCCAGCAGTTTCTTCGACAGATCCTACGAGCAGTACTTC.

The rearrangement uses TRBV9 and TRBJ2-1; the match to TRBD2 covers 8 bases. The length of the CDR3 is 17 residues. V lost 4 bases and J lost 4; bases outside the gene matches: 13. Germline values: CDR1 SGDLS, CDR2 YYNGEE. CDR3 bases: TGTGCCAGCAGCCGGCGGGGAGCGGGAGTAACGTACAATGAGCAGTTCTTC. It is translated as CASSRRGAGVTYNEQFF.

This clone was detected once. The chain joins TRBV29-1 to TRBJ2-1, with TRBD1 identical over 11 bases. The ends lost 4 bases at V and 5 bases at J; junction bases unmatched: 4. The CDR3 totals 14 residues. The V gene's germline CDR1 is SQVTM and CDR2 ANQGSEA. The CDR3 reads CSVVGGQGDNEQFF. CDR3 nucleotide sequence: TGCAGCGTTGTGGGGGGACAGGGGGACAATGAGCAGTTCTTC.

DNA for the CDR3: TGTGCCAGCAGTTCAATGACAGGGGCTGAAGAGACCCAGTACTTC. Encoded protein: CASSSMTGAEETQYF. The J gene is TRBJ2-5, the V gene TRBV28; TRBD1 aligns across 8 bases. This CDR3 comprises 15 residues. The junction had 7 bases not matched to a gene; V was cut back by 4 bases and J by 3 bases. The germline gives CDR1 MDHEN, CDR2 SYDVKM.

This chain joins TRBV5-1 and TRBJ2-7; possible D gene TRBD1, 5 bases. Germline V lookup: CDR1 SGHRS, CDR2 YFSETQ. The CDR3 is made up of 12 amino acids. V was shortened by 4 bases and J by 2 bases, with 7 bases between the two germline ends. The CDR3 loop reads CASSQGAYEQYF. CDR3 coding DNA: TGCGCCAGCAGCCAGGGTGCCTACGAGCAGTACTTC.

The chain is built from TRBV24-1 and TRBJ2-1; 7 bases match TRBD1. The J segment lost 2 bases and the V segment lost 4 bases, leaving 10 bases of the junction unmatched. The CDR3 is made up of 17 amino acids. Germline V gives CDR1 KGHDR, CDR2 SFDVKD. CDR3 DNA: TGTGCCACCAGTGACCACCCCGGGGACAGACCCTACAATGAGCAGTTCTTC. The encoded protein is CATSDHPGDRPYNEQFF.

Comment on this clone: Sequence at one end of the junction differs from germline and may be a read error. This rearrangement joins TRBV7-7 to TRBJ2-1; D not resolved. The CDR3 consists of 15 residues. Germline V lookup: CDR1 SSHAT, CDR2 FNYEAQ (reference sequence). The DNA for the CDR3 is TGTGCTAGCAGCTTAGAGTTGGATGCGGTGGGTGAGCAGTTCTTC. It is translated as CASSLELDAVGEQFF.